This T cell receptor (beta chain) was sequenced in a study of shared clonotypes between healthy human individuals. V gave up 2 bases and J gave up 4 bases, with 17 bases separating them. Germline V gene lookup returns CDR1 SGHTA and CDR2 FQGNSA. The CDR3 spans 16 residues. Sequencing was performed with immunoSEQ multiplex PCR; in TCRdb, only in-frame clones are kept and a portion is missing. The table has approximately 2.3 million clones, 93% seen once. The chain carries TRBV7-2 and TRBJ2-5; the D is unclear. Sequencing was carried out using naive CD4+ T cells from PBMCs. Described subset: CD45RA+ positively selected. The origin of this receptor is a man between 18 and 29 years old in good health. Some clones in this sample may be carry-over from other donors' samples. The CDR3, as DNA: TGTGCCAGCAGCTTACAACGAAAGGTGGTTGGAGAGACCCAGTACTTC. This gives the protein CASSLQRKVVGETQYF.